This is a list of T cell receptor beta chains from one sample in a study of CD8 T cells in Susac syndrome. Via MiXCR, TCRdb re-called the immunoSEQ multiplex PCR reads, giving one row per CDR3 protein. The repertoire consists of 180,000 or so distinct CDR3 sequences, with around 94% occurring once and the leading ten covering more than 0.08%. What was sequenced was CD4+ T cells from PBMCs. The origin of the receptors is a human donor with Susac syndrome. CDR3s leave out the opening cysteine and the closing phenylalanine or tryptophan. The order of the fields is D gene, V gene, CDR3 protein. A D gene is named only where the DNA matches it firmly.

>.|TRBV19
ASSILGYEQF
>.|TRBV20-1
SATGSHGGTEAF
>.|TRBV24-1
ATSGGYPKNIQY
>.|TRBV9
ASSHDVHEKLF
>.|TRBV4-1
ASSQGLEQF
>.|TRBV7-9
ASSSGQGNEQF
>TRBD1|TRBV12-3/TRBV12-4
ASSHSRRQGAGGYT
>.|TRBV5-1
ASSSSDATQY
>.|TRBV2
ASSNREMNTEAF
>.|TRBV29-1
SVEGQGMAEAF
>.|TRBV3-1
ASSSTGEGEQY
>TRBD1|TRBV20-1
SARTGQGLITQY
>TRBD1|TRBV2
ASSRYGTGVTYGYT
>.|TRBV9
ASSLPPGNTIY
>.|TRBV20-1
SAWGTASRPQH
>TRBD1|TRBV18
ASARGQSQETQY
>.|TRBV5-1
ASSLAGTSQAETQY
>TRBD1|TRBV20-1
SAATTGGTTDTQY
>.|TRBV29-1
SVGGRARSSYNEQF
>TRBD2|TRBV20-1
SARKGTSGRDPYEQY
>TRBD2|TRBV5-4
ASSLAVGTSGSSTDTQY
>.|TRBV7-7
ASSLSPGKETQY
>.|TRBV5-1
ASSLGRPLSYNEQF
>.|TRBV6-6
ASSYSGPGPQH
>TRBD2|TRBV20-1
SAQEGNSGSSYNEQF
>.|TRBV3-1
ASSQAAVNTEAF
>TRBD2|TRBV12-3/TRBV12-4
ASRTSGTYNEQF
>.|TRBV9
ASSVDQVPNYGYT
>TRBD2|TRBV7-9
ASSSLAGVLPGELF
>.|TRBV24-1
ATSDGYEQF
>.|TRBV27
ASSSGSGTDTQY
>.|TRBV14
ASRGRSYYGYT
>.|TRBV28
ASSFWTSPGEQY
>.|TRBV29-1
SGRQISNTEAF
>TRBD1|TRBV2
ASSELTGGGTEAF
>.|TRBV5-1
ASSLEEFTEAF
>TRBD2|TRBV3-1
ASSQEAGGTYNEQF
>.|TRBV13
ASSLGDGSYEQY
>.|TRBV9
ASSVDGHLNNSPLH
>.|TRBV12-3/TRBV12-4
ASSFVGAFRSPLH
>.|TRBV12-3/TRBV12-4
ASSRGGRGGYT
>.|TRBV20-1
SAEGRVDEQF
>.|TRBV20-1
SASFLPGLQETQY